This is a list of T cell receptor beta chains from one sample in a study of shared clonotypes between healthy human individuals. Sequencing used immunoSEQ multiplex PCR; TCRdb keeps in-frame clones, though not all of them. The table includes roughly 2.6 million clones, 90% to 95% detected once. Sequencing was carried out using naive CD4+ T cells sorted from blood. The receptor source for this set is a man between 18 and 29 years old in good health. CDR3s include the opening cysteine and the closing phenylalanine or tryptophan. A D gene is named only where the DNA matches it firmly. Clone size is shown for a subset of rows, as once, few, many or a class of expanded clone.

clone size,V gene,J gene,D gene,CDR3 protein,CDR3 DNA
.,TRBV7-2,TRBJ1-2,TRBD1,CASSAGQGRIYGYTF,TGTGCCAGCAGCGCGGGACAGGGCAGGATCTATGGCTACACCTTC
.,TRBV28,TRBJ1-5,TRBD1,CASSLLQGIGQPQHF,TGTGCCAGCAGTTTATTACAGGGGATAGGTCAGCCCCAGCATTTT
.,TRBV18,TRBJ2-3,.,CASSRQEGHTDTQYF,TGTGCCAGCTCGCGACAGGAGGGACACACAGATACGCAGTATTTT
few,TRBV30,TRBJ2-2,.,CAWRLGGNTGELFF,TGTGCCTGGAGATTGGGAGGAAACACCGGGGAGCTGTTTTTT
.,TRBV28,TRBJ1-5,.,CASTQGFPNQPQHF,TGTGCCAGCACGCAGGGCTTTCCGAATCAGCCCCAGCATTTT
.,TRBV7-9,TRBJ2-2,.,CASRQGPGELFF,TGTGCCAGCAGACAGGGCCCCGGGGAGCTGTTTTTT
.,TRBV19,TRBJ2-7,.,CASSTLNGDEQYF,TGTGCCAGTAGCACCCTGAATGGCGACGAGCAGTACTTC
few,TRBV19,TRBJ1-2,TRBD1,CASSGTAGGDYGYTF,TGTGCCAGTAGCGGGACAGCTGGGGGGGACTATGGCTACACCTTC
.,TRBV28,TRBJ1-2,.,CASSLSTGYGYTF,TGTGCCAGCAGTTTGTCTACAGGGTACGGCTACACCTTC
.,TRBV5-1,TRBJ2-7,TRBD2,CASSTGTSGRAYEQYF,TGCGCCAGCAGCACCGGGACTAGCGGGAGGGCCTACGAGCAGTACTTC
.,TRBV10-2,TRBJ2-7,.,CASSGPPGQAYEQYF,TGCGCCAGCAGTGGACCCCCGGGACAAGCCTACGAGCAGTACTTC
.,TRBV19,TRBJ2-3,TRBD1,CASSITGTGGTDTQYF,TGTGCCAGTAGTATCACCGGGACAGGGGGAACAGATACGCAGTATTTT
few,TRBV2,TRBJ2-7,.,CALGDRGSYEQYF,TGTGCCCTTGGCGACAGAGGATCCTACGAGCAGTACTTC
.,TRBV9,TRBJ2-3,TRBD2,CASSVTSGGTDTQYF,TGTGCCAGCAGCGTGACTAGCGGGGGGACAGATACGCAGTATTTT
few,TRBV19,TRBJ1-5,TRBD1,CASSRDRNQPQHF,TGTGCCAGTAGTCGGGACAGAAATCAGCCCCAGCATTTT
.,TRBV5-4,TRBJ2-2,.,CASSSGGLGGELFF,TGTGCCAGCAGCTCTGGGGGATTAGGCGGGGAGCTGTTTTTT
.,TRBV7-8,TRBJ1-3,.,CASSSGDRLGGNTIYF,TGTGCCAGCAGCTCGGGAGACAGGTTGGGAGGAAACACCATATATTTT
.,TRBV6-5,TRBJ1-1,.,CASKSNTEAFF,TGTGCCAGCAAAAGTAACACTGAAGCTTTCTTT
once,TRBV6-1,TRBJ1-1,.,CASSETRGSTEAFF,TGTGCCAGCAGCGAGACCAGGGGCTCAACTGAAGCTTTCTTT
few,TRBV27,TRBJ2-7,.,CASSLSSSGWREQYF,TGTGCCAGCAGTTTATCGTCATCAGGGTGGAGGGAGCAGTACTTC
.,TRBV5-1,TRBJ1-5,.,CASSFRGTNQPQHF,TGCGCCAGCAGCTTCCGAGGAACGAATCAGCCCCAGCATTTT
.,TRBV6-5,TRBJ2-7,.,CASSYWIGSSYEQYF,TGTGCCAGCAGTTACTGGATCGGGAGCTCCTACGAGCAGTACTTC
.,TRBV30,TRBJ1-4,.,CAWSPQGQKLFF,TGTGCCTGGAGTCCACAGGGTCAGAAACTGTTTTTT
.,TRBV6-1,TRBJ2-5,.,CASRQGGQETQYF,TGTGCCAGCAGGCAAGGGGGACAAGAGACCCAGTACTTC
.,TRBV28,TRBJ1-5,.,CASRETGREFQPQHF,TGTGCCAGCAGGGAGACCGGCAGGGAGTTTCAGCCCCAGCATTTT
.,TRBV7-2,TRBJ2-4,.,CASSKGQPTGHIQYF,TGTGCCAGCAGCAAAGGGCAACCTACAGGGCACATTCAGTACTTC
.,TRBV5-1,TRBJ1-2,.,CASSPGHSNYGYTF,TGCGCCAGCAGCCCGGGACACAGTAACTATGGCTACACCTTC
.,TRBV5-1,TRBJ2-7,.,CASSFSQGGSYEQYF,TGCGCCAGCAGCTTCTCGCAGGGGGGCTCCTACGAGCAGTACTTC
.,TRBV2,TRBJ2-4,.,CASSEPLGAGSKNIQYF,TGTGCCAGCAGTGAACCTTTGGGGGCGGGGTCCAAAAACATTCAGTACTTC
.,TRBV6-5,TRBJ1-2,TRBD1,CASRGTEHYGYTF,TGTGCCAGCAGGGGGACAGAACACTATGGCTACACCTTC
.,TRBV7-6,TRBJ2-2,TRBD1,CASIRTGTANTGELFF,TGTGCCAGCATCAGAACAGGGACAGCGAACACCGGGGAGCTGTTTTTT
.,TRBV10-3,TRBJ2-5,.,CAISEPGLQETQYF,TGTGCCATCAGTGAGCCCGGGCTCCAAGAGACCCAGTACTTC
.,TRBV9,TRBJ1-2,.,CASSVEYTGGYTF,TGTGCCAGCAGCGTAGAGTACACCGGTGGCTACACCTTC
once,TRBV7-9,TRBJ2-7,.,CASSSGLGYEQYF,TGTGCCAGCAGCTCCGGGCTAGGCTACGAGCAGTACTTC
.,TRBV18,TRBJ1-3,TRBD1,CASSPLTGQGFRNTIYF,TGTGCCAGCTCACCACTAACCGGACAGGGCTTCAGAAACACCATATATTTT
.,TRBV19,TRBJ1-5,TRBD1,CASMGQGTNQPQHF,TGTGCCAGTATGGGACAGGGAACAAATCAGCCCCAGCATTTT
few,TRBV30,TRBJ1-5,.,CAWSVQGNQPQHF,TGTGCCTGGAGTGTGCAGGGAAATCAGCCCCAGCATTTT
.,TRBV18,TRBJ2-7,.,CASSGPVGEQYF,TGTGCCAGCTCAGGGCCCGTCGGCGAGCAGTACTTC
.,TRBV7-8,TRBJ2-3,.,CASSPRGRTDTQYF,TGTGCCAGCAGCCCCAGAGGGCGGACAGATACGCAGTATTTT
.,TRBV6-5,TRBJ2-1,.,CASRPPEQGRNEQFF,TGTGCCAGCAGGCCTCCCGAACAGGGAAGAAATGAGCAGTTCTTC
few,TRBV28,TRBJ1-5,.,CASKTGQQSNQPQHF,TGTGCCAGCAAGACTGGACAGCAATCAAATCAGCCCCAGCATTTT
.,TRBV2,TRBJ2-4,TRBD2,CASRHEPGTSGAKNIQYF,TGTGCCAGCAGACACGAACCCGGGACTAGCGGGGCCAAAAACATTCAGTACTTC
.,TRBV27,TRBJ1-6,.,CASSLTGSPLHF,TGTGCCAGCAGTTTGACGGGGTCACCCCTCCACTTT
.,TRBV10-1,TRBJ2-3,.,CASSATGTLTDTQYF,TGCGCCAGCAGTGCCACCGGGACTCTCACAGATACGCAGTATTTT
.,TRBV6-5,TRBJ2-7,.,CASKNTAWSYEQYF,TGTGCCAGCAAAAATACGGCGTGGTCCTACGAGCAGTACTTC
.,TRBV29-1,TRBJ1-1,TRBD1,CSVGGGRAEAFF,TGCAGCGTTGGAGGGGGCCGGGCTGAAGCTTTCTTT
.,TRBV5-4,TRBJ1-1,.,CASSRDGDTEAFF,TGTGCCAGCAGTAGGGACGGGGACACTGAAGCTTTCTTT
.,TRBV5-1,TRBJ2-1,.,CASSLGTITSQNNEQFF,TGCGCCAGCAGCTTGGGGACTATCACTAGTCAGAACAATGAGCAGTTCTTC
.,TRBV18,TRBJ2-3,TRBD1,CASSRRTGEARVGTDTQYF,TGTGCCAGCTCCCGTCGGACAGGGGAGGCGAGAGTGGGCACAGATACGCAGTATTTT
once,TRBV6-1,TRBJ1-2,.,CASSEQGSGYTF,TGTGCCAGCAGTGAACAGGGGAGCGGCTACACCTTC
.,TRBV6-5,TRBJ2-7,.,CASSYSPTSEQYF,TGTGCCAGCAGTTACTCGCCGACCTCCGAGCAGTACTTC
.,TRBV5-1,TRBJ2-7,.,CASSLSGALEQYF,TGCGCCAGCAGCCTTTCCGGGGCCCTCGAGCAGTACTTC
.,TRBV14,TRBJ1-2,.,CASSQDLVGGTDGGYTF,TGTGCCAGCAGCCAAGACTTGGTGGGGGGGACTGACGGTGGCTACACCTTC
.,TRBV4-1,TRBJ1-4,.,CASTPWQHLSEKLFF,TGCGCCAGCACCCCGTGGCAACACTTGAGCGAAAAACTGTTTTTT
.,TRBV18,TRBJ2-1,TRBD2,CASSPVAGLAGTYNEQFF,TGTGCCAGCTCACCGGTTGCGGGACTAGCGGGGACCTACAATGAGCAGTTCTTC
.,TRBV7-2,TRBJ2-5,TRBD2,CASSFPSGRRETQYF,TGTGCCAGCAGCTTCCCTAGCGGGAGGAGGGAGACCCAGTACTTC
.,TRBV5-1,TRBJ1-2,TRBD1,CASNEAGGWNGYTF,TGCGCCAGCAACGAGGCAGGGGGCTGGAATGGCTACACCTTC